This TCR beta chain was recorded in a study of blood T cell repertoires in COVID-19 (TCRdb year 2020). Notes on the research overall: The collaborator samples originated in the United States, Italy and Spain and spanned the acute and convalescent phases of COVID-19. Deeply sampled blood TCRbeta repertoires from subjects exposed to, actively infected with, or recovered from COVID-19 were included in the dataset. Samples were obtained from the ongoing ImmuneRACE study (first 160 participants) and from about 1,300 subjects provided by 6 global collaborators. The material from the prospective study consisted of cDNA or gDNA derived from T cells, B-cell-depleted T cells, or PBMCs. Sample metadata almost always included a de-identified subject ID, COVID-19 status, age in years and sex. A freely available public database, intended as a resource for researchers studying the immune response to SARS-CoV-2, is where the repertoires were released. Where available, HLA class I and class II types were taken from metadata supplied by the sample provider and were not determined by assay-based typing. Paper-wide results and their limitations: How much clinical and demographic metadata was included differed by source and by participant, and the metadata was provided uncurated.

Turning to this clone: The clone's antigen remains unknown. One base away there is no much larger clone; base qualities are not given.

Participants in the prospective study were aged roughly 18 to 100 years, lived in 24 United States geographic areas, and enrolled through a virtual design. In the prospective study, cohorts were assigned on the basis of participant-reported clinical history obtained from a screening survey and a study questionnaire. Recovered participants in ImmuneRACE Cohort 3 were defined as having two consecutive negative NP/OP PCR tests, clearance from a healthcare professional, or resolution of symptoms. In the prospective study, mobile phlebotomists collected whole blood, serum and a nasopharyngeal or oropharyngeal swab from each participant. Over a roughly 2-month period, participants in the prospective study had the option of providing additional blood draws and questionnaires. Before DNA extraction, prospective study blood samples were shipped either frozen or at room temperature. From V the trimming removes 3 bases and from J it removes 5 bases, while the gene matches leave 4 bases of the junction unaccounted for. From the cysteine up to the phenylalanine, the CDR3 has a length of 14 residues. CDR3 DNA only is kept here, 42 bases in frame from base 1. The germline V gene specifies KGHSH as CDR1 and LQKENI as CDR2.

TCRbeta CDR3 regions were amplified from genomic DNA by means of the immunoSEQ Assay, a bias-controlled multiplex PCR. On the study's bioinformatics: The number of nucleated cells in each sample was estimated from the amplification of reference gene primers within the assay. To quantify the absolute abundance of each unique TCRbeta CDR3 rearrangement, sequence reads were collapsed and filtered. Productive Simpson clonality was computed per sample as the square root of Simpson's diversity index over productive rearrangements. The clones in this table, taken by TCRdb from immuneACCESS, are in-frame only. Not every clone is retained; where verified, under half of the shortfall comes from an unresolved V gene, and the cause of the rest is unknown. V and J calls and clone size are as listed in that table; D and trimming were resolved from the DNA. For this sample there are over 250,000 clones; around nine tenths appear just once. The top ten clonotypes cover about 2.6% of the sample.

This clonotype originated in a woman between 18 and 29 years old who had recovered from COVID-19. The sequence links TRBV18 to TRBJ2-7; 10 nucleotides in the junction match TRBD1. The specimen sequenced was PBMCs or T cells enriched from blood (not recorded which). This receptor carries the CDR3 CASSPRGTGDEQYF. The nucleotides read TGTGCCAGCTCACCCCGGGGGACAGGGGACGAGCAGTACTTC. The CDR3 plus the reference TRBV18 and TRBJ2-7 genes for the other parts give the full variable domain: NAGVMQNPRHLVRRRGQEARLRCSPMKGHSHVYWYRQLPEEGLKFMVYLQKENIIDESGMPKERFSAEFPKEGPSILRIQQVVRGDSAAYFCASSPRGTGDEQYFGPGTRLTVT.